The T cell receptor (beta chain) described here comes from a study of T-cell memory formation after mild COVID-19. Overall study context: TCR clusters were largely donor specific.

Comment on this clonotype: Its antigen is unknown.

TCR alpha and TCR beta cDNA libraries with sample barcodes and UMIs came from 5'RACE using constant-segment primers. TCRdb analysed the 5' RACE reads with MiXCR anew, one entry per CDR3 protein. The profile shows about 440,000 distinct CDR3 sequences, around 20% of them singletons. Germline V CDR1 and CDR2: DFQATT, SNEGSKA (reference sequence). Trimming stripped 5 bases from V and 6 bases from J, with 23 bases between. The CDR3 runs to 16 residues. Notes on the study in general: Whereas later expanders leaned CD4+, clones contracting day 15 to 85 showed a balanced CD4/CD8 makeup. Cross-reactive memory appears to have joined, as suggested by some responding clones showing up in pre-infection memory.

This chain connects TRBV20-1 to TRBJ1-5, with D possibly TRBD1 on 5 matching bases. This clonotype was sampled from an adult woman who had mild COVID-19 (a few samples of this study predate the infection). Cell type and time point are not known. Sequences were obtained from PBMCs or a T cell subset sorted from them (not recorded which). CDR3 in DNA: TGCAGTGCTGTATACTACTGGGGCCAGGGTACTCAGCCCCAGCATTTT. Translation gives CSAVYYWGQGTQPQHF.